The T cell receptor beta chain described here comes from a study of cytomegalovirus exposure and HLA in healthy donors (TCRdb year 2017). Study-wide context: An earlier analysis of roughly 500 of the donors reported approximately 290 Gb of sequence data and 100 million to 140 million unique TCR beta sequences from 150 million to 200 million T cells. Around 320 gigabases of sequencing data and approximately 85 million unique TCR sequences were included in an early release covering about 700 HLA-typed donors. Five DR-DQ haplotypes were treated as single units for association and clustering because of strong linkage in the cohort. A later genetic analysis used genome-wide SNP genotypes for about 60% of the roughly 670 donors, treating that subset as a discovery cohort. Using immunosequencing, the study profiled T cell repertoires from approximately 700 subjects and related those repertoires to cytomegalovirus serostatus. In the later analysis, no new phenotypic data were used to find candidate immune exposures; instead, reliance was placed on TCR beta sequences and their occurrence across donors. The genetic ancestry cluster associated with self-reported Caucasian donors included roughly 84% of the 300 to 400 genotyped donors. Across around 400 genotyped donors of the cohort, an average of about 240,000 unique TCR beta nucleotide sequences per donor were sequenced, and 15% to 20% of those sequences were non-productive. To predict cytomegalovirus infection status, the study brought together high-throughput TCR immunosequencing, statistical association of individual TCRs with disease status, and machine learning. Alongside the repertoire data, information on donor age, sex, ethnicity and CMV serostatus was compiled. Every repertoire in the discovery cohort had been generated on one and the same sequencing platform. The number of donors typed differed by locus, with 629-630 for A, B, C, DRB1 and DQB1, about 500 for DQA1, over 600 for DPA1, and some 440 for DPB1. The study aimed to test whether signatures of past pathogen exposure could be identified by cataloging public T cell receptors. A later analysis re-examined previously published TCR beta repertoires from over 500 donors and added high-resolution HLA genotyping to investigate patterns of TCR occurrence. To decide whether each TCR beta V gene segment behaved as functional or pseudogenic, an earlier analysis of over 500 of the donors relied on high-throughput TCR beta sequencing. In addition to the first cohort of around 670 subjects, a separate validation cohort of under 150 different subjects was used. Class I and class II HLA loci were covered by the typing at four-digit resolution.

The library was generated by the immunoSEQ multiplex PCR assay. The multiplex PCR relied on a mix of 60 forward primers for TCR Vbeta segments and 13 reverse primers for TCR Jbeta segments. Amplification of the CDR3 region of rearranged TCR beta genes was performed with a multiplex PCR assay on genomic DNA. The amplified TCR beta libraries were sequenced on the Illumina HiSeq System as 87-base-pair reads. The paper's processing steps were these. A later analysis counted about 82 million unique TCR beta chains across the 500 to 850 repertoires, and roughly 11 million of these chains were shared by at least two donors. Raw reads were error-corrected and collapsed into unique sequences by a nearest-neighbor algorithm in which closely related sequences were merged to remove PCR and sequencing errors. Alignment of CDR3 sequences to IMGT reference sequences was used to assign V, D and J gene segments. For a sequence to be retained, a match of at least six nucleotides was required to both a V gene segment and a J gene segment. Rearrangements were classified as productive when the CDR3 lacked stop codons and remained in frame with V and J, and all other rearrangements were classified as non-productive. CDR3 was defined according to IMGT convention as the region running from the second conserved V-encoded cysteine to the conserved J-encoded phenylalanine. In an earlier analysis of 587 of the donors, sequences lacking an unambiguous match to a single V gene segment were excluded. In an earlier analysis of several hundred of the donors, V segments were called functional above 56.7% productive rearrangements and were called segregating when the between-donor standard deviation exceeded 5%. To diagnose cytomegalovirus status from the catalog of TCR beta chain sequences, a statistical classification framework was built. In a later analysis, TCR nucleotide sequences were compared against IMGT/GENE-DB human TR gene sequences so that V and J genes could be assigned. Using the TCRdist pipeline, a later analysis assigned CDR3 sequences along with most-parsimonious VDJ recombination scenarios. In a later analysis, each TCR beta chain was defined by its CDR3 amino acid sequence together with its V-gene family, and reads lacking a unique V-gene family were excluded. To address suspected cross-contamination and a sequencing artifact, a later analysis removed under 600 highly shared, low-generation-probability nucleotide sequences. In a later analysis, a clonal expansion index was calculated for each public chain from normalized within-repertoire ranks of inferred template counts. A later analysis computed generation probabilities with a VDJ recombination model fitted to out-of-frame rearrangements, and checked the results against IGoR. In a later analysis, hypergeometric tests were used to score TCR-TCR, TCR-HLA and TCR-CMV co-occurrence, with a repertoire-size bias correction applied to TCR pairs. To estimate false discovery rates, a later analysis permuted the HLA or CMV assignments 20 times. In a later analysis, co-occurring TCRs were grouped using DBSCAN, with TCRdist sequence similarity added in when clustering inside HLA-allele-positive subsets. Repertoires with fewer than 30,000 or more than 120,000 public chains were left out of co-occurrence clustering, as were a handful of repertoires with anomalous nucleotide sharing. TCRdb holds this immuneACCESS table with in-frame rearrangements only. Some clones are missing; in checked studies, unresolved V genes explain under half, and the rest has no known cause. The V and J calls and clone size are taken from that table; D and trimming were inferred from the DNA. The sample table shows roughly 150,000 clones, and 65% to 80% are seen once. The ten top clones hold around 7% of the sample.

What the study reported, not specific to this receptor: Strong co-occurrence of HLA alleles, especially DR and DQ, made assigning TCR associations to individual alleles difficult. In an earlier analysis of approximately 600 of the donors, most TCR beta V segments were observed in productive rearrangements about 87% or about 30% of the time, broadly matching IMGT annotations. Most TCR sequences were observed very rarely across donors, whereas some public TCRs were present in many individuals. In a later analysis, several top co-occurrence clusters were reported to appear linked to parvovirus B19, influenza, CMV and Epstein-Barr virus. Immune exposure information for the cohort was limited to CMV serostatus. Three of the identified cytomegalovirus-associated TCR beta chains were confirmed in vitro to be specific for cytomegalovirus antigens. In a later analysis, TCR association rates were found to vary across HLA loci, with the most associated TCRs seen for DRB1 alleles and the fewest for HLA-C alleles. Sequencing depth was assumed to be roughly uniform across donors in the presence/absence analyses, though that assumption may not hold. The earlier analysis of 587 of the donors excluded over 15 rarely observed V segments, including chromosome 9 orphons, because counts were too low. An association between a missense DCLRE1C variant and V-gene and J-gene trimming of TCR beta chains was found in a later genetic analysis and replicated in an independent cohort. A cluster of highly shared sequence variants was judged likely to represent a technical artifact of the sequencing pipeline. The cohort was sequenced for TCR beta chains only, and without alpha or paired-chain data the features that could be detected were limited. According to a later genetic analysis, donors in an Asian-associated ancestry cluster had fewer N-insertions in productive TCRs than the approximately 610-donor mean. Linkage disequilibrium might explain the correlated functional status among segregating V segments, but an unknown experimental factor could not be ruled out. Most CMV-associated TCR beta chains appeared to be HLA-restricted in a later analysis, and the HLA associations seemed to be driven largely by CMV exposure. Because the 87-base-pair reads could not distinguish some IMGT-functional V segments, including TRBV6-2 and TRBV6-3, those segments were excluded. Compared with equally common non-associated chains, HLA-associated TCR beta chains in a later analysis were more clonally expanded and had lower generation probabilities. Because HLA typing was missing for some donors at each locus, association tests included only the typed subset. The authors suggested that the approach could potentially be generalized to other disease states and immunological phenotypes. In a later analysis, 16,951 TCR beta sequences were associated with specific HLA alleles at a false discovery rate of 0.05. A further reported finding was that TCR beta sequences accurately predicted the HLA-A and HLA-B alleles for most subjects in the first cohort. In both the original and validation cohorts, the classifier was reported to diagnose cytomegalovirus status with high specificity and sensitivity. A total of 150 to 200 TCR beta chains were listed by the study as associated with cytomegalovirus.

Via the germline V gene, CDR1 is KGHSH and CDR2 LQKENI. Inclusive of the bounding cysteine and phenylalanine, the CDR3 is 14 residues long. Only the CDR3 region is kept as DNA, spanning 42 bases read in frame from base 1. A distance of 9 bases separates the germline ends of V and J, which lose 6 bases and 0 bases respectively. Comment on this clone: Its antigen remains unidentified. Nothing much larger sits one base from this clone, and base qualities are not available.

The cohort was made up of hundreds of healthy bone marrow donors. All cohort members were sampled while nominally healthy, although unrecorded immune exposures were likely present. The donor was CMV seronegative and belonged to the group of 350 or so seronegative cohort members. Each donor provided a peripheral blood sample, and peripheral blood mononuclear cells were used for TCR beta sequencing. The Qiagen DNeasy Blood Extraction Kit was used to extract genomic DNA from the blood cell samples. The receptor chain draws on TRBV18 and TRBJ1-5, with the D gene too uncertain to name. This sequence originates from a young man in good health and CMV-seronegative. Source material: PBMCs. This receptor carries the CDR3 CASSAGSSNQPQHF. The sequence in DNA is TGTGCCAGCTCCGCCGGGAGTAGCAATCAGCCCCAGCATTTT.